Included here is one T cell receptor beta chain sequence, with context. Its matching antigen is unknown. Libraries were prepared by immunoSEQ multiplex PCR; TCRdb keeps only in-frame clonotypes and omits some of them. The sample includes about 25,000 clones, around four fifths of them seen just once. The sample belongs to a study of lymphopenia after photon versus proton radiotherapy. Overall study results and limits: Survival link was tested only in deceased patients; proton benefit remains a possibility. Photon-treated patients lost naive T cells and TCR diversity; proton-treated stayed stable. Oligoclonal CD8+ Temra expansion after nadir drove photon patients' diversity drop.

V was cut by 5 bases and J by 4 bases, with 15 bases left in between. Germline V lookup: CDR1 MNHEY, CDR2 SMNVEV (reference sequence). This CDR3 is built from 14 residues. V is TRBV27 and J is TRBJ2-7, with no clear D. The source of this sequence is a woman in her forties or fifties with pancreatic cancer. Sequencing was performed on peripheral blood, taken from a patient treated with photon-based radiotherapy. The CDR3 loop reads CASSRLGDVYEQYF. The CDR3 DNA is TGTGCCAGCAGTCGCTTGGGCGACGTTTACGAGCAGTACTTC.